Each of the 10 T cell receptor beta chains below was sequenced from the same sample in a study of blood T cell repertoires in COVID-19. TCRdb keeps only in-frame clones here, not all; method: immunoSEQ multiplex PCR. The table lists 200,000 to 300,000 clones, approximately 90% of them singletons. The sample was PBMCs or T cells enriched from blood (not recorded which). The source of these receptors is a woman in her twenties or thirties with acute COVID-19.

V and J are TRBV3-1 (or the pseudogene TRBV3-2) and TRBJ2-3; 13 positions match TRBD2. With V trimmed by 4 bases and J by 8 bases, 9 bases remained unmatched. Germline V gene lookup returns CDR1 LGHDT and CDR2 YNNKEL (reference sequence). The CDR3 has 16 residues. The CDR3 region is CASSLGLAGSAATQYF. For the CDR3, the DNA is TGTGCCAGCAGCCTGGGACTAGCGGGGTCGGCAGCTACGCAGTATTTT.

This sequence joins TRBV6-6 and TRBJ2-7, with TRBD1 matching over 9 bases. With 2 bases clipped from V and 5 bases from J, the junction kept 10 bases outside the gene matches. The CDR3 has 16 amino acids. Germline assignment: CDR1 MNHNY and CDR2 SVGAGI (reference sequence). CDR3 nucleotide sequence: TGTGCCAGCAGTTACCCTCCCCGGACAGGGGACGACGAGCAGTACTTC. Translating it yields CASSYPPRTGDDEQYF.

A few counts support this clone. The chain combines TRBV27 with TRBJ1-6, with D tentatively TRBD1 (6 bases). The CDR3 loop spans 18 amino acids. V shed 4 bases and J shed 0 bases, with 16 bases lying between them. Germline V gene lookup returns CDR1 MNHEY and CDR2 SMNVEV (reference sequence). The CDR3 coding sequence is TGTGCCAGCAGTTCGACGCCTTCAGGGGACTCCTATAATTCACCCCTCCACTTT. The encoded protein is CASSSTPSGDSYNSPLHF.

This clone was detected once. The chain employs TRBV5-6 and TRBJ2-1, with no clear D. This CDR3 is 14 amino acids long. V was trimmed by 0 bases and J by 4 bases, leaving 8 bases between them. The germline V gene has CDR1 SGHDT and CDR2 YYEEEE. The CDR3 DNA follows: TGTGCCAGCAGCTTGGAACTTTCATACAATGAGCAGTTCTTC. Translation: CASSLELSYNEQFF.

The rearrangement joins TRBV9 to TRBJ2-5, with unresolved D. Germline-derived CDR1 and CDR2 are SGDLS and YYNGEE. The ends were cut back, 4 bases at V and 3 bases at J, with 13 bases in the middle. CDR3 length: 14 residues. The CDR3 region has the DNA TGTGCCAGCAGCCCTCGTATAGAGGAAGAGACCCAGTACTTC. As protein: CASSPRIEEETQYF.

The chain recombines TRBV4-3 with TRBJ1-2, with D maybe TRBD1 (6 bases). The CDR3 sequence is 15 residues long. V lost 2 bases, J lost 6 bases, and 16 bases lay in between. The germline gives CDR1 LGHNA, CDR2 YSLEER. The CDR3 loop reads CASSQSTGGRHGYTF. CDR3 sequence (DNA): TGCGCCAGCAGCCAATCGACCGGGGGGCGTCATGGCTACACCTTC.

The genes are TRBV7-9 and TRBJ1-1; 7 bases map to TRBD1. J was trimmed by 2 bases and V by 5 bases; bases with no gene match: 8. Germline V gives CDR1 SEHNR, CDR2 FQNEAQ (reference sequence). The CDR3 is made up of 15 amino acids. CDR3 DNA: TGTGCCAGCAGCCGCCAAGGGACAGCCAACACTGAAGCTTTCTTT. Protein sequence: CASSRQGTANTEAFF.

This chain connects TRBV4-1 to TRBJ1-1, with D maybe TRBD1 (5 bases). The length of the CDR3 is 14 residues. Trimming removed 6 bases from V and 4 bases from J, with 15 bases in between. Germline-derived CDR1 and CDR2 are MGHRA and YSYEKL. As DNA, the CDR3 is TGCGCCAGCAGGGGCGGGGTTGGGGCCACTGAAGCTTTCTTT. Translating gives CASRGGVGATEAFF.

This clone was recorded once. This chain links TRBV2 with TRBJ1-5; 8 bases agree with TRBD1. This CDR3 has 15 amino acids. In germline, CDR1 is SNHLY, CDR2 FYNNEI. After removal of 6 bases from V and 2 bases from J, the junction contained 6 bases not matched to a gene. CDR3 DNA: TGTGCCAGCAGCGAGGTGGGACAGGGCAATCAGCCCCAGCATTTT. It encodes CASSEVGQGNQPQHF.

The chain recombines TRBV6-1 with TRBJ1-6; D uncertain. The germline V gene encodes CDR1 MNHNS and CDR2 SASEGT. The CDR3 totals 16 residues. Trimming cost V 0 bases and J 7 bases, with 13 bases left between them. CDR3 nucleotide sequence: TGTGCCAGCAGTGAAGCGCTGGGCCGGGAGAATTCACCCCTCCACTTT. This gives the protein CASSEALGRENSPLHF.